This TCR beta chain came from a study of T-cell reconstitution after alpha-beta-depleted transplantation in children. Preparation of the TCRbeta library used unique molecular identifiers. TCRdb recomputed calls from the PCR reads with MiXCR, one row per CDR3 protein. The sample lists about 200,000 distinct CDR3 sequences; about 6% were seen once. This clonotype has at least ten counts. Its antigen remains unknown. Regarding the study as a whole: Most T-cell counts and diversity one year after the transplant came from T cells that were newly produced. Reported findings indicate that, about two months after transplant, alpha-beta T cells came from several hundred expanded clones, which were derived from non-depleted graft cells. TCRbeta diversity was high at day 60 in some patients (a result of surviving recipient T cells and thymic progenitors).

This CDR3 has 16 residues. The germline V and J ends were trimmed by 6 bases and 4 bases, with 19 bases remaining between them. Germline-derived CDR1 and CDR2 are MNHEY and SVGEGT. This specimen consisted of PBMCs, obtained before TCRalphabeta/CD19-depleted stem cell transplant. This TCR was recovered from a girl under three years old with combined immunodeficiency, due to receive a stem cell transplant. The chain recombines TRBV6-2 or TRBV6-3 with TRBJ2-1; TRBD2 is a possible D gene (6 bases). CDR3 loop: CASSLISEGIYNEQFF. The CDR3 region has the DNA TGTGCCAGCAGCCTCATATCGGAGGGGATATACAATGAGCAGTTCTTC.